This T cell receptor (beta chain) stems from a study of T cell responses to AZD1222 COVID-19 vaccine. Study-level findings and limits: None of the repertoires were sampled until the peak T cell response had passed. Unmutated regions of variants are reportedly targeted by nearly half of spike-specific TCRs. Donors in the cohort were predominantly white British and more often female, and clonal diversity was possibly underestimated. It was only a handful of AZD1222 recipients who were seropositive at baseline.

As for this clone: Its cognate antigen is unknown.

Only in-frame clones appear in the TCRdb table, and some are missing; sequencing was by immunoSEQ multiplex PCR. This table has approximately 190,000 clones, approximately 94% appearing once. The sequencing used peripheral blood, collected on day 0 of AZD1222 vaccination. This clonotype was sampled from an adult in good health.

The chain's CDR3 is CASSLSSTSREQYF. The DNA for the CDR3 is TGTGCCAGCAGCTTATCCTCGACTAGCCGCGAGCAGTACTTC. The gene calls are TRBV7-2 and TRBJ2-7, with 7 bases fitting TRBD2. The CDR3 extends over 14 amino acids. Trimming removed 2 bases from V and 6 bases from J; junction bases left unmatched: 7. From germline, CDR1 is SGHTA and CDR2 FQGNSA.